The T cell receptor beta chain described here comes from a study of regulatory T cells in long-lasting Graves disease. Construction of the TCR beta libraries employed iRepertoire HTBI primers in conjunction with Arm-PCR of CDR3 regions. TCRdb called the multiplex PCR reads again in MiXCR, with one record for every CDR3 protein. The sample shows under 450,000 distinct CDR3 sequences, around 15% of them seen only once. Time point in this sample: newly diagnosed GD, antithyroid drugs for less than 3 months. Isolated PBMC RNA provided the starting material for the TCR library. V was pared by 2 bases and J by 10 bases, with 21 bases between. The CDR3 loop spans 17 amino acids. The germline V gene has CDR1 KGHSH and CDR2 LQKENI. Many counts were recorded for this clonotype. These records were also assigned to another study, of T cells in Graves' hyperthyroidism and ophthalmopathy.

The specimen was peripheral blood mononuclear cells (PBMCs), collected at new diagnosis, from a patient treated with antithyroid drugs. This sequence was found in a woman between 18 and 30 years old with Graves disease. The chain couples TRBV18 to TRBJ1-6, with D perhaps matching TRBD1 (6 bases). CDR3 in amino acids: CASSPTGRMGVGSPLHF. As DNA, the CDR3 is TGTGCCAGCTCACCAACAGGGCGGATGGGAGTTGGGTCACCCCTCCACTTT.